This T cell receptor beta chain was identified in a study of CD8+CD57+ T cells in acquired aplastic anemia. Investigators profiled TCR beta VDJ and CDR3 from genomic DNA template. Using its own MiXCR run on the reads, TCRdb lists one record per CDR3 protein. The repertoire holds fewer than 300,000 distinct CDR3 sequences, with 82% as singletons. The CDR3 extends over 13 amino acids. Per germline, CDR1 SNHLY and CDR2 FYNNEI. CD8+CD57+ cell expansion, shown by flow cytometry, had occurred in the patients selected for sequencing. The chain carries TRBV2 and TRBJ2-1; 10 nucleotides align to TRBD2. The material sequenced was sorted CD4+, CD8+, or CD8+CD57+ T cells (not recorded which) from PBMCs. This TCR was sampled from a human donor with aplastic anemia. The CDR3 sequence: CVKSSGGSDEQFF. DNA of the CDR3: TGTGTCAAAAGTAGCGGGGGGAGCGATGAGCAGTTCTTC.